What follows are 2 T cell receptor beta chains derived from one specimen sequenced in a study of T cell repertoires in cytomegalovirus infection. TCRdb reprocessed the reads with MiXCR, giving one entry per CDR3 protein. The data contain 250,000 to 350,000 distinct CDR3 sequences, over 20% of them singletons. The sample taken for sequencing was PBMCs. Receptor source: a human donor in good health (CMV status not recorded). Some clones in this sample may be carry-over from other donors' samples.

This clonotype was found a few times. The rearrangement joins TRBV7-9 to TRBJ2-7; the match to TRBD1 covers 7 bases. The CDR3 has 12 residues. V lost 5 bases, J lost 5 bases, and 3 bases stayed unmatched. CDR1 and CDR2 from the germline V gene are SEHNR and FQNEAQ (reference sequence). CDR3 sequence (DNA): TGTGCCAGCAGCGAGACAGGGAACGAGCAGTACTTC. Its protein is CASSETGNEQYF.

The rearrangement links TRBV7-2 to TRBJ2-7; 7 nucleotides agree with TRBD2. Germline V lookup: CDR1 SGHTA, CDR2 FQGNSA. V trimming: 4 bases; J trimming: 5 bases; junction bases outside the gene matches: 11. The CDR3 covers 15 residues. The CDR3 region is CASSSMGGGTHEQYF. DNA of the CDR3: TGTGCCAGCAGCTCAATGGGGGGGGGAACCCACGAGCAGTACTTC.